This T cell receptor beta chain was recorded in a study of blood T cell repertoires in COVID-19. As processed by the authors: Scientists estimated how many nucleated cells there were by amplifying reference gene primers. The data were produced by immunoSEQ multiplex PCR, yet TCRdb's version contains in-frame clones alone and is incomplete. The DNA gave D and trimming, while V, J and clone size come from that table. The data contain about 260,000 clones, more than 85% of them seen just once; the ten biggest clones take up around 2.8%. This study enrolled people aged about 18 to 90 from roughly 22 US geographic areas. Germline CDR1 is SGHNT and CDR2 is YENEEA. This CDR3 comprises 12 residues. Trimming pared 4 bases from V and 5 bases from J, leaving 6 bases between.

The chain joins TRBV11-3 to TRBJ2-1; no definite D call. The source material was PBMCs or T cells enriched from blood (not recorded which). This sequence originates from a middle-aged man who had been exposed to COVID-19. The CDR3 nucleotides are TGTGCCAGCAGCTCCTTTAACAATGAGCAGTTCTTC. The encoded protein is CASSSFNNEQFF. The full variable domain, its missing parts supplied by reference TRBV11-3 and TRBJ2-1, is EAGVVQSPRYKIIEKKQPVAFWCNPISGHNTLYWYLQNLGQGPELLIRYENEEAVDDSQLPKDRFSAERLKGVDSTLKIQPAELGDSAVYLCASSSFNNEQFFGPGTRLTVL.